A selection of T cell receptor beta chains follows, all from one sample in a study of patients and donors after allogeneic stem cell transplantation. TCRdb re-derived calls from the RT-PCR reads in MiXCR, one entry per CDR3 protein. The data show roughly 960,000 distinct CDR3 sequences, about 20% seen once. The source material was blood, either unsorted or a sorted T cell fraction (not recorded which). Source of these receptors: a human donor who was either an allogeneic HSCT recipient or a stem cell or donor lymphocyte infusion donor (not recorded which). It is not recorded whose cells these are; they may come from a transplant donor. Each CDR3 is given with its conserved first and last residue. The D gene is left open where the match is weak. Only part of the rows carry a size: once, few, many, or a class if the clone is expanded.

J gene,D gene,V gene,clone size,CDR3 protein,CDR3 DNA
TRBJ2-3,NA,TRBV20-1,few,CSASTGLKRDTQYF,TGCAGTGCTAGCACGGGACTGAAAAGAGATACGCAGTATTTT
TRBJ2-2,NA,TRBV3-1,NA,CASSQYGGLGGELFF,TGTGCCAGCAGCCAATATGGGGGCTTGGGCGGGGAGCTGTTTTTT
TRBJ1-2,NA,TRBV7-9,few,CASSPPDGRGVGYTF,TGTGCCAGCAGCCCCCCGGACGGTCGCGGGGTTGGCTACACCTTC
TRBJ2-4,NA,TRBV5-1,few,CASSFSQGKNIQYF,TGCGCCAGCAGCTTCAGTCAGGGGAAAAACATTCAGTACTTC
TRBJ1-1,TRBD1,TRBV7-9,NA,CASTPGTGVLNTEAFF,TGTGCCAGCACCCCAGGGACAGGGGTCTTGAACACTGAAGCTTTCTTT
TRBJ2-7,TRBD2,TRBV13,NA,CASSPGGAGVYEQYF,TGTGCCAGCAGCCCTGGTGGGGCGGGAGTGTACGAGCAGTACTTC
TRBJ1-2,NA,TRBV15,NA,CATSRVWDYNYGYTF,TGTGCCACCAGCAGAGTTTGGGACTATAACTATGGCTACACCTTC
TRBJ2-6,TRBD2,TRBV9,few,CASSTTSVANVLTF,TGTGCCAGCAGCACTACTAGCGTGGCCAACGTCCTGACTTTC
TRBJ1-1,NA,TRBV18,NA,CASSPANEAFF,TGTGCCAGCTCACCGGCCAATGAAGCTTTCTTT
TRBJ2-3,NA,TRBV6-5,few,CASSYSAGTDTQYF,TGTGCCAGCAGTTACTCGGCGGGTACAGATACGCAGTATTTT
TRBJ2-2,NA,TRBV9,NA,CASSVKLTGELFF,TGTGCCAGCAGCGTAAAGTTAACCGGGGAGCTGTTTTTT
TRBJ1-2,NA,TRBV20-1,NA,CSASTDSGYTF,TGCAGTGCTAGTACCGATTCTGGCTACACCTTC
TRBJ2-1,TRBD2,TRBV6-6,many,CASSSGTSNEQFF,TGTGCCAGCAGTTCCGGGACTAGCAATGAGCAGTTCTTC
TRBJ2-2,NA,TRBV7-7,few,CASSLFPPNTPAGELFF,TGTGCCAGCAGCTTATTTCCCCCAAACACCCCCGCCGGGGAGCTGTTTTTT
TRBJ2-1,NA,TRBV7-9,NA,CASSLLDKPYNEQFF,TGTGCCAGCAGCCTCCTGGACAAGCCTTACAATGAGCAGTTCTTC